This TCR beta chain was obtained from a study of blood T cell repertoires in COVID-19 (dated by TCRdb to the early 2020s). At the level of the whole study: Samples covering the acute and convalescent phases of COVID-19 were provided by collaborators in the United States, Italy and Spain. Sample metadata almost always included a de-identified subject ID, COVID-19 status, age in years and sex. Samples came from the ongoing ImmuneRACE study (first 160 participants) plus 1,254 subjects from 6 global collaborators. A freely available public database, intended as a resource for researchers studying the immune response to SARS-CoV-2, is where the repertoires were released. The material from the prospective study consisted of cDNA or gDNA derived from T cells, B-cell-depleted T cells, or PBMCs. Subjects who had been exposed to COVID-19, were actively infected with it, or had recovered from it provided the deeply sampled blood TCRbeta repertoires that made up the dataset. HLA class I and class II types, where available, came from metadata supplied by the sample provider rather than from assay-based typing. Results the study describes overall, beyond this receptor: Clinical and demographic metadata were provided uncurated, with the amount varying by source and participant.

Whole blood was collected in K2EDTA tubes by collaborating institutions according to the institutions' own protocols. For TCRbeta analysis, collaborators shipped samples in one of three forms: frozen whole blood, isolated PBMCs, or DNA extracted from either of those sample types. TCRbeta CDR3 regions were amplified from genomic DNA using the immunoSEQ Assay, a bias-controlled multiplex PCR. Per the authors' processing: Nucleated cell counts per sample were estimated from amplification of reference gene primers within the assay. To quantify the absolute abundance of each unique TCRbeta CDR3 rearrangement, sequence reads were collapsed and filtered. For each sample, productive Simpson clonality was calculated as the square root of Simpson's diversity index over productive rearrangements. TCRdb stores this immuneACCESS table with in-frame sequences only. Part of the clones is absent; in the studies checked, under half of the shortfall reflects unresolved V genes, and no reason is known for the rest. V and J calls and clone size are as listed in that table; D and trimming were resolved from the DNA. The sample table holds some 56,000 clones, of which approximately 85% were seen once. About 26% of the sample rests with the top ten.

The CDR3 measures 14 amino acids from cysteine to phenylalanine. Only the CDR3 DNA stays, 42 bases, in frame from base 1. The germline V gene gives CDR1 as SGHTA and CDR2 as FQGTGA. At the junction V is shortened by 5 bases and J by 10 bases; bases outside the gene matches: 7. Comment on this clone: Its antigen is unknown. Base qualities are missing; no much larger clone stands one base away.

The V gene is TRBV7-3 and the J gene is TRBJ2-1; 11 bases in the junction line up with TRBD2. Sequences were obtained from peripheral blood. This sequence originates from a woman older than 75 with acute or convalescent COVID-19. The DNA reads as follows: TGTGCCAGCAGCCTTAGCGGGAGGGCCGGAGAGCAGTTCTTC. Its amino acids are CASSLSGRAGEQFF.